This TCR beta chain was identified during a study of control samples from healthy donors and cancer patients. Sequencing was performed with immunoSEQ multiplex PCR; in TCRdb, only in-frame clones are kept and a portion is missing. The sample contains around 120,000 clones, 88% of which appear only once. Germline V gives CDR1 MDHEN, CDR2 SYDVKM. J lost 4 bases, V lost 5 bases, and 11 bases had no gene match. This CDR3 contains 16 residues. Sequenced sample: blood. The chain recombines TRBV28 with TRBJ1-2; TRBD1 aligns across 9 bases. This TCR derives from a woman between 65 and 79 years old in good health. CDR3 nucleotides: TGTGCCAGCAGTCTCGGGACAGGGAAGGTGGCCTATGGCTACACCTTC. It encodes CASSLGTGKVAYGYTF.